Shown below are 28 T cell receptor beta chains from a single sample sequenced in a study of memory B cells and T cells in multiple sclerosis. Profiling relied on immunoSEQ multiplex PCR, and the TCRdb table lists in-frame clones only, not all of them. The profile shows 12,000 to 15,000 clones, around 70% of them singletons. Sequenced: memory (CD45RO+) CD4+ T cells from blood. The source is a human donor with multiple sclerosis.

This clone turned up a few times. The DNA for the CDR3 is TGTGCCAGCAATCGAGTGGCTGGGGCCAACGTCCTGACTTTC. Amino acids: CASNRVAGANVLTF. The chain joins TRBV6-1 to TRBJ2-6; D is undetermined. The CDR3 covers 14 residues. Germline V gene lookup returns CDR1 MNHNS and CDR2 SASEGT. Trimming left V 7 bases short and J 2 bases short, with 9 bases between.

This chain connects TRBV6-6 to TRBJ2-3, with a tentative D call TRBD1 (7 bases). V shed 6 bases and J shed 6 bases, with 19 bases lying between them. Germline V gene sequence: CDR1 MNHNY, CDR2 SVGAGI (reference sequence). The CDR3 is 15 residues long. The CDR3 spells CASRASGGPTDTQYF. The CDR3 DNA follows: TGTGCCAGCAGAGCCTCAGGGGGGCCGACTGATACGCAGTATTTT.

This sequence joins TRBV30 and TRBJ2-7; D remains unclear. The CDR3 has 13 amino acids. Germline CDR1 and CDR2: GTSNPN and SVGIG (reference sequence). V was shortened by 0 bases and J by 2 bases, with 8 bases between the two germline ends. The CDR3 DNA sequence: TGTGCCTGGAGTGTCCAAGAGGCCTACGAGCAGTACTTC. This gives the protein CAWSVQEAYEQYF.

This chain uses TRBV14 with TRBJ2-3, with 8 nucleotides matching TRBD1. The CDR3 covers 13 residues. V gave up 5 bases and J gave up 8 bases; unmatched junction bases: 6. Germline assignment: CDR1 SGHDN and CDR2 FVKESK. The CDR3 region is CASSETGGTTQYF. The CDR3, as DNA: TGTGCCAGCAGCGAAACAGGGGGAACTACGCAGTATTTT.

The chain links TRBV19 to TRBJ2-5, with D perhaps matching TRBD2 (6 bases). CDR1 LNHDA and CDR2 SQIVND come from the germline V gene (reference sequence). This CDR3 contains 14 residues. V was cut by 5 bases and J by 5 bases, with 15 bases left in between. Here the CDR3 reads CASSAPRSGETQYF. The CDR3 DNA sequence: TGTGCCAGTAGTGCCCCGAGGAGCGGGGAGACCCAGTACTTC.

The chain recombines TRBV28 with TRBJ1-1, with 7 bases fitting TRBD1. Germline CDR1 and CDR2: MDHEN and SYDVKM. Trimming took 5 bases from V and 1 from J; bases not matched to a gene: 13. The CDR3 is made up of 17 amino acids. CDR3 sequence (DNA): TGTGCCAGCAGTCTCTGGTCCCGCGGGACAGCGAACACTGAAGCTTTCTTT. This sequence encodes CASSLWSRGTANTEAFF.

The chain combines TRBV4-2 with TRBJ2-2, with 8 nucleotides matching TRBD2. Germline trimming cut 3 bases from V and 0 bases from J; bases unmatched to any gene: 6. The germline V gene has CDR1 LGHNA and CDR2 YNFKEQ. This CDR3 spans 17 amino acids. The CDR3 spells CASSQPPGGANTGELFF. As DNA, the CDR3 is TGTGCCAGCAGCCAGCCTCCGGGGGGGGCGAACACCGGGGAGCTGTTTTTT.

The chain links TRBV28 to TRBJ1-4; 7 bases agree with TRBD1. This CDR3 contains 15 residues. With V trimmed by 6 bases and J by 4 bases, 8 bases remained unmatched. Germline lookup yields CDR1 MDHEN and CDR2 SYDVKM. The CDR3 bases are TGTGCCAGCAGCGAGGGGACAGCTAGTAATGAAAAACTGTTTTTT. This encodes CASSEGTASNEKLFF. Filled out from reference TRBV28 and TRBJ1-4, the complete variable domain reads DVKVTQSSRYLVKRTGEKVFLECVQDMDHENMFWYRQDPGLGLRLIYFSYDVKMKEKGDIPEGYSVSREKKERFSLILESASTNQTSMYLCASSEGTASNEKLFFGSGTQLSVL.

The chain couples TRBV6-5 to TRBJ1-3; TRBD1 might be the D (6 bases). Germline V lookup: CDR1 MNHEY, CDR2 SVGAGI. The CDR3 spans 14 residues. Trimming removed 8 bases at V and 0 bases at J, with 11 bases between. CDR3 sequence (DNA): TGTGCCAGCGTACAGGGTATCTCTGGAAACACCATATATTTT. This sequence encodes CASVQGISGNTIYF.

This chain joins TRBV18 and TRBJ1-1, with D maybe TRBD1 (5 bases). The V gene's germline CDR1 is KGHSH and CDR2 LQKENI. V was pared by 4 bases and J by 0 bases, with 21 bases between. The CDR3 consists of 18 residues. CDR3: CASSQLDAIDSMNTEAFF. Written as DNA, the CDR3 is TGTGCCAGCTCACAACTGGACGCCATCGACAGCATGAACACTGAAGCTTTCTTT. Variable domain in full (rest from reference TRBV18 and TRBJ1-1): NAGVMQNPRHLVRRRGQEARLRCSPMKGHSHVYWYRQLPEEGLKFMVYLQKENIIDESGMPKERFSAEFPKEGPSILRIQQVVRGDSAAYFCASSQLDAIDSMNTEAFFGQGTRLTVV.

V gene TRBV5-1 combines with J gene TRBJ2-1, with 14 bases aligning to TRBD2. The CDR3 extends over 16 amino acids. The V and J ends lost 2 bases and 9 bases, in that order; junction bases with no gene match: 7. CDR1 is SGHRS and CDR2 is YFSETQ in the germline V gene. In nucleotides, the CDR3 is TGCGCCAGCAGCTTATCGGGACTAGCGGGAGTCAGTGAGCAGTTCTTC. This codes for CASSLSGLAGVSEQFF. The full variable domain, rest sourced from reference TRBV5-1 and TRBJ2-1, is KAGVTQTPRYLIKTRGQQVTLSCSPISGHRSVSWYQQTPGQGLQFLFEYFSETQRNKGNFPGRFSGRQFSNSRSEMNVSTLELGDSALYLCASSLSGLAGVSEQFFGPGTRLTVL.

This chain joins TRBV30 and TRBJ2-5, with 8 nucleotides matching TRBD1. The trim removed 2 bases at V and 1 base at J, leaving 3 bases unmatched. Germline V gives CDR1 GTSNPN, CDR2 SVGIG (reference sequence). The CDR3 is 14 amino acids. The DNA for the CDR3 is TGTGCCTGGAGTAGGGACAGGCTCCAAGAGACCCAGTACTTC. Protein product: CAWSRDRLQETQYF.

This clone was seen a single time. V is TRBV27 and J is TRBJ2-7; 9 bases agree with TRBD1. CDR1 MNHEY and CDR2 SMNVEV come from the germline V gene (reference sequence). V shed 2 bases and J 2 bases; nucleotides not matched to a gene: 13. The CDR3 is 18 residues long. In DNA form, the CDR3 reads TGTGCCAGCAGTTTAATGGACAGGGGCCTCTTTCGGGCCTACGAGCAGTACTTC. As protein: CASSLMDRGLFRAYEQYF.

A few counts support this clone. The rearrangement uses TRBV28 and TRBJ1-6; perhaps TRBD1 as D (5 bases). There are 13 residues in the CDR3. The ends were cut back, 3 bases at V and 8 bases at J, with 8 bases in the middle. Per the germline V gene, CDR1 is MDHEN and CDR2 is SYDVKM. CDR3 sequence (DNA): TGTGCCAGCAGTTTCTCGGGGGATTCACCCCTCCACTTT. It encodes CASSFSGDSPLHF.

V is TRBV6-5 and J is TRBJ2-7; D remains ambiguous. Germline CDR1 and CDR2: MNHEY and SVGAGI. The CDR3 consists of 13 residues. The V end lost 6 bases, the J end lost 3 bases, and 12 bases lay between the germline ends. The CDR3 bases are TGTGCCAGCAGGTTGCGAGTGAGCTACGAGCAGTACTTC. Amino acids: CASRLRVSYEQYF.

The V and J genes are TRBV5-4 and TRBJ2-7; TRBD1 matches 10 bases. The CDR3 consists of 11 residues. Germline loops: CDR1 SGHNT, CDR2 YYREEE (reference sequence). V lost 4 bases, J lost 11 bases, and 3 bases stayed unmatched. The CDR3 loop is CASSRTGGKYF. For the CDR3, the DNA is TGTGCCAGCAGCAGGACAGGGGGAAAGTACTTC.

The chain carries TRBV23-1 and TRBJ1-4, with D tentatively TRBD1 (5 bases). TRBV23-1 is reported as an ORF; its role is uncertain. The CDR3 is 15 amino acids. The ends were cut back, 4 bases at V and 3 bases at J, with 12 bases in the middle. DNA of the CDR3: TGCGCCAGCAGTCGCTACGACAGTTCTAATGAAAAACTGTTTTTT. Translating it yields CASSRYDSSNEKLFF.

The V call is TRBV11-2, the J call TRBJ2-1; D is possibly TRBD2 (5 bases). Germline values: CDR1 SGHAT, CDR2 FQNNGV. The V end lost 5 bases, the J end lost 1 base, and 12 bases lay between the germline ends. This CDR3 contains 15 residues. The CDR3: CASSPLGSSYNEQFF. Written as DNA, the CDR3 is TGTGCCAGCAGCCCTTTAGGGAGTTCCTACAATGAGCAGTTCTTC. The variable domain in full, completed from reference TRBV11-2 and TRBJ2-1, reads EAGVAQSPRYKIIEKRQSVAFWCNPISGHATLYWYQQILGQGPKLLIQFQNNGVVDDSQLPKDRFSAERLKGVDSTLKIQPAKLEDSAVYLCASSPLGSSYNEQFFGPGTRLTVL.

V is TRBV19 and J is TRBJ2-5, with D possibly matching TRBD1 (5 bases). This CDR3 has 12 amino acids. V dropped 8 bases and J dropped 4 bases, with 11 bases sitting between them. In germline, CDR1 is LNHDA, CDR2 SQIVND (reference sequence). In DNA, the CDR3 is TGTGCCAGTGGGGTAGACAGAGAGACCCAGTACTTC. Translated: CASGVDRETQYF. The full variable domain, completed using reference TRBV19 and TRBJ2-5, is DGGITQSPKYLFRKEGQNVTLSCEQNLNHDAMYWYRQDPGQGLRLIYYSQIVNDFQKGDIAEGYSVSREKKESFPLTVTSAQKNPTAFYLCASGVDRETQYFGPGTRLLVL.

J is TRBJ1-2 and V is TRBV6-5; D unresolved. This CDR3 contains 12 residues. The V gene's germline CDR1 is MNHEY and CDR2 SVGAGI. V lost 2 bases to trimming and J lost 5 bases, with 6 bases between them. CDR3: CASSYVGYGYTF. The CDR3 bases are TGTGCCAGCAGTTACGTCGGGTATGGCTACACCTTC.

In its sample, this clone was seen a few times. The chain couples TRBV19 to TRBJ1-2; 8 bases are a match to TRBD1. V trimming: 8 bases; J trimming: 8 bases; junction bases outside the gene matches: 1. In germline, CDR1 is LNHDA, CDR2 SQIVND (reference sequence). The CDR3 covers 10 residues. CDR3 sequence (DNA): TGTGCCAGTGGGGACAGGGGCTACACCTTC. Its protein is CASGDRGYTF.

The CDR3 protein is CASSEVMNFYNSPLHF. The CDR3 DNA reads TGTGCCAGCAGTGAAGTGATGAACTTTTATAATTCACCCCTCCACTTT. V and J are TRBV6-1 and TRBJ1-6, with D hard to call. Trimming left V 1 base short and J 4 bases short, with 11 bases between. Germline CDR1 and CDR2: MNHNS and SASEGT. This CDR3 contains 16 residues.

The chain links TRBV10-3 to TRBJ2-3; 13 bases match TRBD2. The CDR3 has 14 amino acids. With V trimmed by 8 bases and J by 3 bases, 2 bases remained unmatched. Germline values: CDR1 ENHRY, CDR2 SYGVKD. CDR3: CAIRTSGRTDTQYF. In DNA form, the CDR3 reads TGTGCCATCCGGACTAGCGGGAGAACAGATACGCAGTATTTT.

The chain has TRBV11-3 and TRBJ2-1, with 7 bases lining up with TRBD1. CDR3 length: 14 residues. Per the germline V gene, CDR1 is SGHNT and CDR2 is YENEEA. J lost 6 bases, V lost 4 bases, and 6 bases had no gene match. The DNA for the CDR3 is TGTGCCAGCAGCTCTCAGACAGGGATCAATGAGCAGTTCTTC. It translates to CASSSQTGINEQFF.

V is TRBV6-6 and J is TRBJ2-3; 10 bases map to TRBD2. V shed 4 bases, J shed 8 bases, and the junction held 9 bases outside the gene matches. Germline CDR1 reads MNHNY; CDR2 reads SVGAGI (reference sequence). This CDR3 contains 15 residues. CDR3 bases: TGTGCCAGCAGTTTGTTAGCGGGGGGCCAGGCTACGCAGTATTTT. Protein product: CASSLLAGGQATQYF.

The V call is TRBV4-2, the J call TRBJ2-1; TRBD1 matches at 11 bases. V lost 4 bases, J lost 3 bases, and 2 bases stayed unmatched. The V gene's germline CDR1 is LGHNA and CDR2 YNFKEQ. This CDR3 has 15 residues. The DNA for the CDR3 is TGTGCCAGCAGCCGGGACAGGGGGGACTACAATGAGCAGTTCTTC. Translation: CASSRDRGDYNEQFF.

J is TRBJ1-6 and V is TRBV5-1; TRBD1 is a possible D gene (6 bases). The V and J ends lost 0 bases and 8 bases respectively, with 9 bases between them. CDR1 SGHRS and CDR2 YFSETQ come from the germline V gene. The CDR3 spans 14 residues. The CDR3: CASSLETGDSPLHF. The CDR3 DNA follows: TGCGCCAGCAGCTTGGAGACAGGTGATTCACCCCTCCACTTT.

This rearrangement joins TRBV5-6 to TRBJ1-2; D perhaps matches TRBD1 (5 bases). Germline values: CDR1 SGHDT, CDR2 YYEEEE. V was shortened by 2 bases and J by 1 base, with 15 bases between the two germline ends. This CDR3 spans 16 amino acids. CDR3 coding DNA: TGTGCCAGCAGCTTCCTCGACCCAGGGATTAACTATGGCTACACCTTC. Protein product: CASSFLDPGINYGYTF.